These T cell receptor beta chains were read from a single sample in a study of T cells after yellow fever vaccination. TCRdb redid the calling of the 5' RACE reads with MiXCR, one entry per CDR3 protein. Of fewer than 350,000 distinct CDR3 sequences listed, approximately 9% are singletons. Source: PBMCs, taken on the day of the first yellow fever vaccination. These receptor sequences come from a man aged 18 to 30 who received the YFV17D yellow fever vaccine. CDR3s include the opening cysteine and the closing phenylalanine or tryptophan. Fields, in order: D gene, V gene, J gene, clone size, CDR3 DNA, CDR3 protein. D genes are given only for firm matches. The size field is filled for only some rows; it gives once, few, many or a size class.

>-|TRBV20-1|TRBJ2-6|many
TGCAGTGCTAGAGTCTCTGGGGCCAACGTCCTGACTTTC
CSARVSGANVLTF
>TRBD2|TRBV9|TRBJ2-1|few
TGTGCCAGCAGCTCGCGGACTAGCGGGGCCTACAATGAGCAGTTCTTC
CASSSRTSGAYNEQFF
>TRBD1|TRBV7-2|TRBJ1-2|-
TGTGCCAGCAGCTTAGTGCAGGGGGAACCGAACTATGGCTACACCTTC
CASSLVQGEPNYGYTF
>-|TRBV5-8|TRBJ2-4|-
TGTGCCAGCAGCTTCCGGGACGTCAGAAACATTCAGTACTTC
CASSFRDVRNIQYF
>-|TRBV7-9|TRBJ2-5|few
TGTGCCAGCAGCTCCTTTCAACAGTATCTCCAAGAGACCCAGTACTTC
CASSSFQQYLQETQYF
>-|TRBV10-3|TRBJ2-2|few
TGTGCCATCAGTTCGGGCGCCGGGGAGCTGTTTTTT
CAISSGAGELFF
>TRBD2|TRBV9|TRBJ2-1|few
TGTGCCAGCAGCGTAGTTGGCGGGGGGGCTGAGCAGTTCTTC
CASSVVGGGAEQFF
>-|TRBV5-6|TRBJ1-3|few
TGTGCCAGCAGCTTGTGGCGGACCATCTCTGGAAACACCATATATTTT
CASSLWRTISGNTIYF
>-|TRBV7-2|TRBJ1-2|many
TGTGCCAGCAGCTTGGACAAAAACTATGGCTACACCTTC
CASSLDKNYGYTF
>-|TRBV20-1|TRBJ2-3|-
TGCAGTGCCCAAGGCGTGGGAGTGGATACGCAGTATTTT
CSAQGVGVDTQYF
>-|TRBV18|TRBJ2-3|few
TGTGCCAGCTCGTCAGACCGGGACAGCACAGATACGCAGTATTTT
CASSSDRDSTDTQYF
>-|TRBV7-9|TRBJ2-4|many
TGTGCCAGCAGTCTATTAGGTCTAGCCAAAAACATTCAGTACTTC
CASSLLGLAKNIQYF
>-|TRBV20-1|TRBJ1-2|few
TGCAGTGGATATTTGCCCGGGAACTATGGCTACACCTTC
CSGYLPGNYGYTF
>-|TRBV5-4|TRBJ2-3|many
TGTGCCAGCAGCCCACAGCGGCCGAGCACAGATACGCAGTATTTT
CASSPQRPSTDTQYF
>-|TRBV18|TRBJ2-7|-
TGTGCCAGCTCACTAAGGTTATCACAGGGTAGTTACGAGCAGTACTTC
CASSLRLSQGSYEQYF
>-|TRBV5-1|TRBJ1-6|-
TGCGCCAGCAGCCTGCCCAATTCACCCCTCCACTTT
CASSLPNSPLHF
>-|TRBV7-8|TRBJ2-3|few
TGTGCCAGCAGCTTATACGATACGGCTTCTAAAGATACGCAGTATTTT
CASSLYDTASKDTQYF
>-|TRBV7-2|TRBJ2-7|-
TGTGCCAGCAGCCTAACTACACTAGGGGAGCAGTACTTC
CASSLTTLGEQYF
>-|TRBV20-1|TRBJ2-2|few
TGCAGTGCTCGTCAACCCCAGGGGTCCGGGGAGCTGTTTTTT
CSARQPQGSGELFF
>-|TRBV9|TRBJ2-3|-
TGTGCCAGCAGCGTAGCATCTGGGAGCACAGATACGCAGTATTTT
CASSVASGSTDTQYF
>-|TRBV5-1|TRBJ1-1|many
TGCGCCAGCAGCTTGGTGGGGTTATCTGAAGCTTTCTTT
CASSLVGLSEAFF
>-|TRBV4-1|TRBJ1-1|-
TGCGCCAGCAGCTCCCGGGACCCTATGAACACTGAAGCTTTCTTT
CASSSRDPMNTEAFF
>TRBD2|TRBV20-1|TRBJ2-1|many
TGCAGTGCTGCCCCGGGGGGAGTAGGCAATGAGCAGTTCTTC
CSAAPGGVGNEQFF
>TRBD1|TRBV23-1|TRBJ1-6|few
TGCGCCCGAAAACGGGACAGGGCTAATAATTCACCCCTCCACTTT
CARKRDRANNSPLHF
>-|TRBV5-1|TRBJ2-7|few
TGCGCCAGCAGCTTGAGGCCCGGGACGGACTACGAGCAGTACTTC
CASSLRPGTDYEQYF
>-|TRBV30|TRBJ1-1|-
TGTGCCTGGAGGTGGCAGGGAGAAGCTTTCTTT
CAWRWQGEAFF
>-|TRBV7-9|TRBJ2-6|few
TGTGCCAGCAGCATTGGACTGGAACGCTCTGGGGCCAACGTCCTGACTTTC
CASSIGLERSGANVLTF
>-|TRBV10-3|TRBJ1-4|few
TGTGCCATCAGTGAGTCGAGGGGGGACTCCGTAAAACTGTTTTTT
CAISESRGDSVKLFF
>-|TRBV7-8|TRBJ1-1|-
TGTGCCAGCAGCTTACGGGAGGGTAGGACTGAAGCTTTCTTT
CASSLREGRTEAFF
>-|TRBV10-3|TRBJ2-3|few
TGTGCCATCACGCGGGGGCGTGTCACAGATACGCAGTATTTT
CAITRGRVTDTQYF
>TRBD1|TRBV27|TRBJ1-2|-
TGTGCCAGCAGTCCCGCCGATACAGGGGTCTACACCTTC
CASSPADTGVYTF
>TRBD1|TRBV4-1|TRBJ2-5|many
TGCGCCAGCAGCCAAGGACGGACAGGGCCGGAGACCCAGTACTTC
CASSQGRTGPETQYF
>-|TRBV3-1|TRBJ2-1|few
TGTGCCAGCAGCCAATCCCTGATCCAGAGGTACAATGAGCAGTTCTTC
CASSQSLIQRYNEQFF